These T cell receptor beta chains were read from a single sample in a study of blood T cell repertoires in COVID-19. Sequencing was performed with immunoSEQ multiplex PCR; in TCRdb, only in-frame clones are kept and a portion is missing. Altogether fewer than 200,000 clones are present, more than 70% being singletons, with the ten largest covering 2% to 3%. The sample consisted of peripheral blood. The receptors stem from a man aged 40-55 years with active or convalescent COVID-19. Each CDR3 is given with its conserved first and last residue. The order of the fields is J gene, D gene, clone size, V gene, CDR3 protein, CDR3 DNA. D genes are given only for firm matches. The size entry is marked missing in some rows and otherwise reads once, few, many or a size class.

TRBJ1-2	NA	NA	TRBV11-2	CASSFGGGYTF	TGTGCCAGCAGCTTCGGGGGGGGCTACACCTTC
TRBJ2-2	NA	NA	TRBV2	CASSGQGNGELFF	TGTGCCAGCAGTGGGCAGGGGAACGGGGAGCTGTTTTTT
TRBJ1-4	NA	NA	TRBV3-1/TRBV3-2	CASSLGGGNEKLFF	TGTGCCAGCAGCCTCGGGGGGGGTAACGAAAAACTGTTTTTT
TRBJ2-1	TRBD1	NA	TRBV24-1	CATSDATGTGDLRRPNEQFF	TGTGCCACCAGTGATGCCACCGGGACAGGAGATCTCAGACGCCCCAATGAGCAGTTCTTC
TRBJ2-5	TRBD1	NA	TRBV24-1	CATSPGQVIETQYF	TGTGCCACCAGCCCGGGACAGGTTATAGAGACCCAGTACTTC
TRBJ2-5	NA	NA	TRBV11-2	CASSLAGLGETQYF	TGTGCCAGCAGCTTAGCAGGGTTAGGAGAGACCCAGTACTTC
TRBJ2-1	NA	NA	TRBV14	CASSPAGFNYGNEQFF	TGTGCCAGCAGCCCGGCGGGGTTCAACTACGGAAATGAGCAGTTCTTC
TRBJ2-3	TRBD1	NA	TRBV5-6	CASSLRRQGIATQYF	TGTGCCAGCAGCTTGAGAAGACAGGGAATCGCTACGCAGTATTTT
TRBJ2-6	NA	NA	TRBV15	CATSMGALSGANVLTF	TGTGCCACCAGCATGGGAGCCCTCTCTGGGGCCAACGTCCTGACTTTC
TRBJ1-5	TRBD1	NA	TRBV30	CAWRQGGGQPQHF	TGTGCCTGGAGACAGGGGGGAGGTCAGCCCCAGCATTTT
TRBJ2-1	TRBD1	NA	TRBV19	CASSIEKTGGPPVNEQFF	TGTGCCAGTAGTATAGAGAAGACAGGGGGGCCTCCGGTCAATGAGCAGTTCTTC
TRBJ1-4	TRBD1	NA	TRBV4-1	CASSLQSQGATNEKLFF	TGCGCCAGCAGCCTCCAAAGTCAGGGGGCTACTAATGAAAAACTGTTTTTT
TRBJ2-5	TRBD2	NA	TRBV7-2	CASSLGRERQETQYF	TGTGCCAGCAGCCTAGGGCGGGAGAGACAAGAGACCCAGTACTTC
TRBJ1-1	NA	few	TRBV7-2	CASSIRQGQTEAFF	TGTGCCAGCAGCATCCGTCAGGGGCAGACTGAAGCTTTCTTT
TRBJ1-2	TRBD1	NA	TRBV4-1	CASRTSSQGGDGYTF	TGCGCCAGCCGCACCTCCTCTCAGGGGGGAGATGGCTACACCTTC
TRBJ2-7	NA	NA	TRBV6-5	CASTTRFGVQYF	TGTGCCAGCACTACAAGGTTCGGGGTGCAGTACTTC
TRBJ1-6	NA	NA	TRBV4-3	CASSQTQENSPLHF	TGCGCCAGCAGCCAAACACAGGAGAATTCACCCCTCCACTTT
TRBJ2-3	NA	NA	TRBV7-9	CASSLALPGITDTQYF	TGTGCCAGCAGCTTAGCACTCCCGGGAATCACAGATACGCAGTATTTT
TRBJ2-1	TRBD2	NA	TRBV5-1	CASSLAGTTSYNEQFF	TGCGCCAGCAGCTTGGCCGGGACTACTTCCTACAATGAGCAGTTCTTC
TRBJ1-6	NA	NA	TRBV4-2	CASSQDLGAPYALHF	TGTGCCAGCAGCCAAGATCTAGGGGCACCTTATGCCCTCCACTTT
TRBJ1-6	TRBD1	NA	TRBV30	CAVLRDRNSPLHF	TGTGCCGTACTCCGGGACAGGAATTCACCCCTCCACTTT
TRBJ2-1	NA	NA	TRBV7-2	CASSLDGLLGNEQFF	TGTGCCAGCAGCTTAGACGGGTTACTCGGCAATGAGCAGTTCTTC